A selection of T cell receptor beta chains follows, all from one sample in a study of technical replicates of blood from a handful of donors. The table came from immunoSEQ multiplex PCR; TCRdb's copy has only in-frame clones and leaves some out. The sample consists of 60,000 to 75,000 clones, more than 75% of them appearing once. The sequenced sample was PBMCs. The origin of the receptors is a human donor in good health. Some clones in this sample may be carry-over from other donors' samples. Each CDR3 is given with its conserved first and last residue. The D gene is left open where the match is weak. Rows may omit the clone size; those that give it use once, few, many or a size class.

TRBJ1-5 | . | . | TRBV19 | 16 | TGTGCCAGTAGTATAGAGAACAGCCTAGCAAATCAGCCCCAGCATTTT | CASSIENSLANQPQHF
TRBJ1-2 | TRBD1 | . | TRBV5-1 | 16 | TGCGCCAGCAGCTTAGGACAGGGGGCGCTTATCTATGGCTACACCTTC | CASSLGQGALIYGYTF
TRBJ2-3 | TRBD2 | . | TRBV11-2 | 16 | TGTGCCAGCAGCTTAGCAGCTAGCGGGAGTCGAGATACGCAGTATTTT | CASSLAASGSRDTQYF
TRBJ2-5 | . | once | TRBV6-5 | 15 | TGTGCCAGCAGTTACTCAGGAGACCCGTGGGAGACCCAGTACTTC | CASSYSGDPWETQYF
TRBJ2-3 | TRBD2 | once | TRBV18 | 18 | TGTGCCAGCTCACCACAAAGAGTAGCGGGGACAAGCACAGATACGCAGTATTTT | CASSPQRVAGTSTDTQYF
TRBJ2-1 | TRBD2 | . | TRBV7-7 | 16 | TGTGCCAGCAGCCCCTCCCTCGGGCGGGAGGGAATTGAGCAGTTCTTC | CASSPSLGREGIEQFF
TRBJ2-2 | . | . | TRBV7-2 | 15 | TGTGCCAGCAGCTTAAGTGCCAGGGGTATCGGGGAGCTGTTTTTT | CASSLSARGIGELFF
TRBJ2-7 | TRBD2 | . | TRBV5-3 | 16 | TGTGCCAGAAGCCGTAGCGGGAGGGCCAACGGGTACGAGCAGTACTTC | CARSRSGRANGYEQYF
TRBJ2-7 | . | once | TRBV7-2 | 14 | TGTGCCAGCAGCCCCCAGGAGGGGGCCCCCGAGCAGTACTTC | CASSPQEGAPEQYF
TRBJ1-5 | . | . | TRBV5-8 | 20 | TGTGCCAGCAGCCTGATACCGGGACACCCGAAGATTTATAGCAATCAGCCCCAGCATTTT | CASSLIPGHPKIYSNQPQHF
TRBJ1-2 | . | . | TRBV5-6 | 13 | TGTGCCAGCAGCTTGGACGGAGATTATGGCTACACCTTC | CASSLDGDYGYTF
TRBJ2-1 | TRBD1 | . | TRBV11-3 | 17 | TGTGCCAGCAGCCGAGACAGGGGCGCGAGCTCCTACAATGAGCAGTTCTTC | CASSRDRGASSYNEQFF
TRBJ2-7 | TRBD2 | . | TRBV5-1 | 15 | TGCGCCAGCAGCTTGGAGGCGGGAGGGTTCCACGAGCAGTACTTC | CASSLEAGGFHEQYF
TRBJ1-1 | TRBD1 | . | TRBV9 | 15 | TGTGCCAGCAGCGTAGTAGGACAGGTGAACACTGAAGCTTTCTTT | CASSVVGQVNTEAFF
TRBJ2-5 | . | . | TRBV5-1 | 15 | TGCGCCAGCAGAGTTACGGGGGGCACCCAAGAGACCCAGTACTTC | CASRVTGGTQETQYF
TRBJ2-7 | TRBD2 | . | TRBV2 | 15 | TGTGCCAGCAGTGGAAGCAGGCGGGGGAGTTACGAGCAGTACTTC | CASSGSRRGSYEQYF
TRBJ2-3 | TRBD2 | . | TRBV5-6 | 15 | TGTGCCAGCAGCTTTAGCGGGGGGGCTTCAGATACGCAGTATTTT | CASSFSGGASDTQYF
TRBJ2-5 | TRBD2 | . | TRBV2 | 15 | TGCGCCAGCAGTGGCAGTAGCGGGGTGCGGGAGACCCAGTACTTC | CASSGSSGVRETQYF
TRBJ2-4 | . | . | TRBV30 | 13 | TGTGCCTGGAGTAAGGGGTCGCAAGACATTCAGTACTTC | CAWSKGSQDIQYF
TRBJ2-2 | TRBD2 | once | TRBV29-1 | 14 | TGCAGCGCCGCGGGGGGGGCGGGCACCGGGGAGCTGTTTTTT | CSAAGGAGTGELFF